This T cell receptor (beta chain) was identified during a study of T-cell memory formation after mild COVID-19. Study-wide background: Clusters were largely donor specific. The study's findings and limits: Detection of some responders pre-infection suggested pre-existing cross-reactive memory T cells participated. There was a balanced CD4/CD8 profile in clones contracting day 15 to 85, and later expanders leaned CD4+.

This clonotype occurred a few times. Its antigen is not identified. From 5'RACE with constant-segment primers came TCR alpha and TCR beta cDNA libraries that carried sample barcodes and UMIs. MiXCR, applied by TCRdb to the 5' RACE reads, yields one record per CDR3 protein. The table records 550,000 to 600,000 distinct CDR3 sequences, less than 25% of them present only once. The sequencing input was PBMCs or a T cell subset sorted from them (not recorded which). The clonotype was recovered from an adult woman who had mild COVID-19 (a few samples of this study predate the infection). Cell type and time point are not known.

DNA for the CDR3: TGTGCCAGCAGCGTAGGTGGACAGGGGCCAACAATGTACGAGCAGTACTTC. Translation gives CASSVGGQGPTMYEQYF. The rearrangement links TRBV9 to TRBJ2-7; 9 bases map to TRBD1. Looked up from germline, CDR1 is SGDLS and CDR2 is YYNGEE. The CDR3 covers 17 residues. The V gene end was trimmed by 0 bases and the J gene end by 4 bases; junction bases not matched to a gene: 11.